The source of this T cell receptor (beta chain) is a study of blood T cell repertoires in COVID-19. Authors' data handling: Reference gene primer amplification yielded estimated nucleated cell counts. Assay: immunoSEQ multiplex PCR; the TCRdb copy retains only in-frame clones and omits some. That table supplies the V and J calls and clone size; D and trimming were determined from the DNA. Of 85,000 to 100,000 clones in the sample, 86% were seen once. This clone occurred a few times. Trimming left V 1 base short and J 4 bases short, with 11 bases between. The CDR3 sequence is 14 residues long. Germline V gene data show CDR1 as SEHNR and CDR2 as FQNEAQ (reference sequence).

This chain links TRBV7-9 with TRBJ2-7; a weak D match, TRBD2 (5 bases). The source is a man between 60 and 70 years old with acute or convalescent COVID-19. Sample: peripheral blood. The chain's CDR3 is CASSLVGRRYEQYF. DNA for the CDR3: TGTGCCAGCAGCTTAGTAGGGAGAAGGTACGAGCAGTACTTC.